Following are 21 T cell receptor beta chains from one sample sequenced in a study of blood T cell repertoires in COVID-19. Measured with immunoSEQ multiplex PCR; TCRdb has only the in-frame clones, and not every one. The table includes 290,000 or so clones, about 89% detected once. The material sequenced was peripheral blood. The receptor set was obtained from a woman in her twenties or thirties with COVID-19, enrolled during active disease.

The chain joins TRBV19 to TRBJ2-3; D is possibly TRBD2 (6 bases). This CDR3 region has 17 residues. V was clipped by 5 bases and J by 0 bases, with 18 bases between them. The germline V gene encodes CDR1 LNHDA and CDR2 SQIVND (reference sequence). The CDR3 is CASSPGLAADSTDTQYF. The CDR3, as DNA: TGTGCCAGTAGTCCCGGTTTAGCGGCGGATAGCACAGATACGCAGTATTTT. Based on the CDR3 plus reference TRBV19 and TRBJ2-3, the full variable domain is DGGITQSPKYLFRKEGQNVTLSCEQNLNHDAMYWYRQDPGQGLRLIYYSQIVNDFQKGDIAEGYSVSREKKESFPLTVTSAQKNPTAFYLCASSPGLAADSTDTQYFGPGTRLTVL.

This clone was picked up one time. J is TRBJ1-4 and V is TRBV29-1; D ambiguous. Germline values: CDR1 SQVTM, CDR2 ANQGSEA. This CDR3 spans 13 amino acids. V gave up 2 bases and J gave up 0 bases, with 4 bases separating them. The CDR3 is CSVETATNEKLFF. CDR3 coding DNA: TGCAGCGTTGAAACGGCAACTAATGAAAAACTGTTTTTT.

V is TRBV27 and J is TRBJ2-1; 10 nucleotides align to TRBD1. The CDR3 contains 17 residues. Losses at the gene ends were 2 bases for V and 2 bases for J; bases not matched to a gene: 6. Germline V lookup: CDR1 MNHEY, CDR2 SMNVEV (reference sequence). CDR3 sequence reads: CASSLARGQGTYNEQFF. The CDR3 nucleotides are TGTGCCAGCAGTTTAGCGAGGGGACAGGGGACCTACAATGAGCAGTTCTTC.

The rearrangement joins TRBV19 to TRBJ2-1; TRBD2 aligns across 7 bases. This CDR3 is 14 amino acids long. The V segment lost 5 bases and the J segment 4 bases; nucleotides outside the gene matches: 5. CDR1 and CDR2 (germline): LNHDA, SQIVND (reference sequence). The CDR3 protein is CASSGRERYNEQFF. Here the CDR3 DNA reads TGTGCCAGTAGTGGGAGGGAGAGATACAATGAGCAGTTCTTC.

The chain carries TRBV14 and TRBJ1-1; D gene uncertain. Per germline, CDR1 SGHDN and CDR2 FVKESK. The CDR3 spans 13 residues. V was cut by 0 bases and J by 5 bases, with 7 bases left in between. The CDR3 reads CASSQDRHTEAFF. CDR3 in DNA: TGTGCCAGCAGCCAAGACAGGCATACTGAAGCTTTCTTT.

This chain joins TRBV27 and TRBJ2-2; a possible D gene is TRBD2 (6 bases). In germline, CDR1 is MNHEY, CDR2 SMNVEV (reference sequence). V shed 8 bases and J shed 6 bases, with 16 bases lying between them. The CDR3 is 14 residues long. The DNA for the CDR3 is TGTGCCAGCCGAAACGCAGGAGGGCCCGGGGAGCTGTTTTTT. Protein product: CASRNAGGPGELFF.

The chain combines TRBV5-4 with TRBJ2-1, with a possible D match to TRBD1 (5 bases). Trimming pared 4 bases from V and 4 bases from J, leaving 18 bases between. Germline V lookup: CDR1 SGHNT, CDR2 YYREEE (reference sequence). The CDR3 length is 16 residues. The DNA of the CDR3 is TGTGCCAGCAGCCCGTACAGGTTAGCAGGTTACAATGAGCAGTTCTTC. The encoded protein is CASSPYRLAGYNEQFF.

This chain joins TRBV5-1 and TRBJ2-7; the match to TRBD1 covers 12 bases. The trim removed 4 bases at V and 0 bases at J, leaving 5 bases unmatched. The CDR3 totals 16 residues. Germline V gene sequence: CDR1 SGHRS, CDR2 YFSETQ. In DNA form, the CDR3 reads TGCGCCAGCAGCGGGGGGACAGGGGGCGCCTCCTACGAGCAGTACTTC. Its protein is CASSGGTGGASYEQYF.

This clone has more than one count but fewer than ten. The V call is TRBV27, the J call TRBJ1-2; D gene unclear. From germline, CDR1 is MNHEY and CDR2 SMNVEV (reference sequence). This CDR3 region has 14 residues. The germline V and J ends were trimmed by 5 bases and 0 bases, with 10 bases remaining between them. CDR3 region: CASSPRGANYGYTF. The CDR3 nucleotides read TGTGCCAGCAGTCCCCGCGGAGCTAACTATGGCTACACCTTC.

This sequence joins TRBV19 and TRBJ2-7; 8 bases fit TRBD1. The germline V gene encodes CDR1 LNHDA and CDR2 SQIVND (reference sequence). There are 15 residues in the CDR3. V lost 4 bases, J lost 5 bases, and 10 bases stayed unmatched. The CDR3 loop reads CASSNFDRGRDEQYF. CDR3 DNA: TGTGCCAGTAGTAACTTCGACAGGGGCAGGGACGAGCAGTACTTC.

The chain uses TRBV7-6 and TRBJ2-1, with 10 bases fitting TRBD2. V was pared by 0 bases and J by 8 bases, with 4 bases of the junction left unmatched. The V gene's germline CDR1 is SGHVS and CDR2 FNYEAQ. The CDR3 sequence is 15 residues long. CDR3 sequence: CASSLAAGTSDEQFF. DNA of the CDR3: TGTGCCAGCAGCTTAGCCGCCGGGACTAGCGATGAGCAGTTCTTC.

This clone was detected once. The chain employs TRBV19 and TRBJ1-1; weak D call: TRBD1 (6 bases). CDR1 is LNHDA and CDR2 is SQIVND in the germline V gene (reference sequence). Trimming removed 8 bases from V and 1 base from J, with 14 bases in between. The CDR3 is 14 amino acids. The CDR3 loop reads CASSMGAGNTEAFF. The CDR3, as DNA: TGTGCCAGTTCAATGGGGGCCGGGAACACTGAAGCTTTCTTT.

The chain combines TRBV11-2 with TRBJ1-6; no firm D call. The CDR3 has 15 amino acids. Per germline, CDR1 SGHAT and CDR2 FQNNGV. V lost 1 base, J lost 9 bases, and 13 bases lay in between. The CDR3: CASSLVGREASPLHF. The CDR3 DNA follows: TGTGCCAGCAGCTTAGTAGGGAGGGAGGCTTCACCCCTCCACTTT.

This rearrangement joins TRBV6-1 to TRBJ2-2, with 11 bases aligning to TRBD2. This CDR3 is 18 amino acids long. The trim removed 4 bases at V and 6 bases at J, leaving 13 bases unmatched. From germline, CDR1 is MNHNS and CDR2 SASEGT. CDR3 bases: TGTGCCAGCAGTGTCCAGGCCACTAGCGGGGGTGTGGCCGGGGAGCTGTTTTTT. Encoded protein: CASSVQATSGGVAGELFF.

This clone was found a few times. The junction departs from the called germline gene at one end, perhaps through a read error. The rearrangement uses TRBV28 and TRBJ1-5, with D hard to call. The CDR3 loop spans 17 amino acids. CDR1 and CDR2 from the germline V gene are MDHEN and SYDVKM. Here the CDR3 reads CASSPGGRLSSDQPQHF. CDR3 DNA sequence: TGTGCCAGCAGTCCGGGAGGTCGGCTTAGTAGCGATCAGCCCCAGCATTTT.

Worth noting for this clone: An end of the junction differs from the germline gene, which may be a read error. The gene calls are TRBV13 and TRBJ1-3; 11 nucleotides line up with TRBD1. Germline V gene data show CDR1 as PRHDT and CDR2 as FYEKMQ (reference sequence). The CDR3 contains 14 residues. Here the CDR3 reads CASSLGQGAHTIYF. The CDR3 nucleotides read TGTGCCAGCAGCCTAGGACAGGGGGCACACACCATATATTTT.

V usage is TRBV7-2 and J usage is TRBJ2-1, with TRBD2 identical over 7 bases. The ends lost 1 base at V and 9 bases at J; junction bases unmatched: 15. The CDR3 covers 17 residues. Per the germline V gene, CDR1 is SGHTA and CDR2 is FQGNSA. CDR3 in DNA: TGTGCCAGCAGCTTAGAGGACGCGGGAGTAACGATTCCTGAGCAGTTCTTC. As protein: CASSLEDAGVTIPEQFF.

Comments on this clone: Within the sample, other DNA sequences also encode this same CDR3. The chain couples TRBV7-9 to TRBJ1-2; D may be TRBD1 (6 bases). CDR1 is SEHNR and CDR2 is FQNEAQ in the germline V gene (reference sequence). Trimming cost V 1 base and J 7 bases, with 13 bases left between them. CDR3 length equals 14 residues. The CDR3: CASSLGSTGSGYTF. DNA for the CDR3: TGTGCCAGCAGCTTAGGAAGTACAGGGTCTGGCTACACCTTC.

The chain joins TRBV24-1 to TRBJ2-1; weak D call: TRBD2 (5 bases). Germline assignment: CDR1 KGHDR and CDR2 SFDVKD. There are 18 residues in the CDR3. Trimming cost V 0 bases and J 9 bases, with 23 bases left between them. CDR3 in amino acids: CATSDLDPPGMSGSEQFF. The CDR3 coding sequence is TGTGCCACCAGTGATTTGGATCCACCGGGAATGAGCGGAAGTGAGCAGTTCTTC.

The chain has TRBV29-1 and TRBJ1-5, with D perhaps TRBD1 (5 bases). There are 13 residues in the CDR3. Germline V lookup: CDR1 SQVTM, CDR2 ANQGSEA. V lost 4 bases and J lost 0, with 7 bases in between. This chain's CDR3 is CSVARDSNQPQHF. The CDR3 region has the DNA TGCAGCGTTGCCAGGGATAGCAATCAGCCCCAGCATTTT.

The chain uses TRBV7-2 and TRBJ2-5, with 9 positions matching TRBD1. Trimming cost V 9 bases and J 2 bases; bases outside gene matches: 7. Germline V CDR1 and CDR2: SGHTA, FQGNSA. The CDR3 is made up of 14 amino acids. CDR3 region: CASGQGTIQETQYF. The CDR3 nucleotides read TGTGCCAGTGGACAGGGGACAATTCAAGAGACCCAGTACTTC.